The sequence of this T cell receptor beta chain was determined in a study of blood T cells in healthy people across ages. Study-level points and caveats: Estimates of diversity drawn from one million T cells were considered underestimates.

CDR1 is SGHRS and CDR2 is YFSETQ in the germline V gene. The CDR3 covers 18 residues. The V segment lost 0 bases and the J segment 3 bases; nucleotides outside the gene matches: 12. Sample-barcoded 5' priming and a J-beta primer mix drove a second PCR of about 6 to 11 cycles. From the 5' RACE reads, TCRdb called clonotypes with MiXCR, one entry per CDR3 protein. The sample consists of hundreds of thousands of distinct CDR3 sequences, 56% of them appearing once. Points on this clonotype: The antigen is not known.

Sequencing was done on a sample of blood. This TCR derives from a middle-aged man in good health. The chain joins TRBV5-1 to TRBJ2-4, with 7 positions matching TRBD1. CDR3 DNA: TGCGCCAGCAGCTTGGGTATGAACAGGGGACGGGGCAAAAACATTCAGTACTTC. Its translation: CASSLGMNRGRGKNIQYF.